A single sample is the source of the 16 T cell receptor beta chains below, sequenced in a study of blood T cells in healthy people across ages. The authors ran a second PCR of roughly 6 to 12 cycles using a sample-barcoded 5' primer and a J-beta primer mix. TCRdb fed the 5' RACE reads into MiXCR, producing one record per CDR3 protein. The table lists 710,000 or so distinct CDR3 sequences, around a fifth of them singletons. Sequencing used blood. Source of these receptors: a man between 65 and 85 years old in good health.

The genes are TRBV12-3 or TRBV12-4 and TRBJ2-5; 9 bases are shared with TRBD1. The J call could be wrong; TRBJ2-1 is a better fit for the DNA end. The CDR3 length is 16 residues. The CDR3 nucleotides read TGTGCCAGCAGTCCAAGGGACAGGGTGGACCTCAATGAGCAGTTCTTC. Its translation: CASSPRDRVDLNEQFF.

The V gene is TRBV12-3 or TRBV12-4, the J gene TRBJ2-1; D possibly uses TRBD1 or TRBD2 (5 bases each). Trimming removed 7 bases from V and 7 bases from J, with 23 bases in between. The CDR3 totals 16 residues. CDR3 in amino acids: CASTISSGTFINEQFF. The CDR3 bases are TGTGCCAGCACCATATCCTCCGGGACCTTCATAAATGAGCAGTTCTTC.

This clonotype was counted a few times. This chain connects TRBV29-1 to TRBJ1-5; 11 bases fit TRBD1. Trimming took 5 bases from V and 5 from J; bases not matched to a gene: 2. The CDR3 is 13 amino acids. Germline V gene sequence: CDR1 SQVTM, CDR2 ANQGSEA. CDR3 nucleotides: TGCAGCGTTAGGACAGGGGGCGATCAGCCCCAGCATTTT. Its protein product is CSVRTGGDQPQHF.

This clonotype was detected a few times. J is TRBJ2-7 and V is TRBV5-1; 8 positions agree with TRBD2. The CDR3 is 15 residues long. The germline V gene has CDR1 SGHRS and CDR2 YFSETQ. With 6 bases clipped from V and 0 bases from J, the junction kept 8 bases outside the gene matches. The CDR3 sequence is CASTGGVGASYEQYF. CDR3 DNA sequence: TGCGCCAGCACCGGGGGGGTAGGAGCCTCCTACGAGCAGTACTTC.

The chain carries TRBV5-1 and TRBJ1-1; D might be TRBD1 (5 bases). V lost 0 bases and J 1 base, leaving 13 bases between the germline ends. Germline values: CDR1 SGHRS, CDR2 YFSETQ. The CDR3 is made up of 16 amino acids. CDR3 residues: CASSLGILGTNTEAFF. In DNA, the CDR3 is TGCGCCAGCAGCTTGGGGATTCTAGGGACGAACACTGAAGCTTTCTTT.

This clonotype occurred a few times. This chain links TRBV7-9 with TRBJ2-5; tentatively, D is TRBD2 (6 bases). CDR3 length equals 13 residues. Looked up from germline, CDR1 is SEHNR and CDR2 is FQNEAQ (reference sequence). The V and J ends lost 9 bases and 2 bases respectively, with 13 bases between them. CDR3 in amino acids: CASSSVIQETQYF. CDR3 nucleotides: TGTGCCAGTTCTAGCGTTATACAAGAGACCCAGTACTTC.

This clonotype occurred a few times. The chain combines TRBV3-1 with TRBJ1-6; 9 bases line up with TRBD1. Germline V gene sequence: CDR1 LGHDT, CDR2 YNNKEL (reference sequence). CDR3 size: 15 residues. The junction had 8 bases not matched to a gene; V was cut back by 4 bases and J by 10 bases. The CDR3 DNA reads TGTGCCAGCAGCCCAACCGGGACAGGGCAATCACCCCTCCACTTT. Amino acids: CASSPTGTGQSPLHF.

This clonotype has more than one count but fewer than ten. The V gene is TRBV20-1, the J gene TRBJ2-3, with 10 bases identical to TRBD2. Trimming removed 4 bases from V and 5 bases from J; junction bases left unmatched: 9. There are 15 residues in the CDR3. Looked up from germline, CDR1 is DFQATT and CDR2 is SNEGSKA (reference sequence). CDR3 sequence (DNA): TGCAGTGCTACTCGTCTAGCGGGAGTTAGAGATACGCAGTATTTT. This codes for CSATRLAGVRDTQYF.

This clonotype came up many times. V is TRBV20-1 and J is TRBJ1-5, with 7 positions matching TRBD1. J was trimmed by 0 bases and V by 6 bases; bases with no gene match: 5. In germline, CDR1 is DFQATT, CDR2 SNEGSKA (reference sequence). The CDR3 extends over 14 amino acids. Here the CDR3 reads CSARDSYSNQPQHF. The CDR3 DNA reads TGCAGTGCACGGGACAGCTATAGCAATCAGCCCCAGCATTTT.

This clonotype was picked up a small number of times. The CDR3 spells CASNRGASARRDGYTF. CDR3 nucleotide sequence: TGTGCCAGCAACCGAGGGGCCTCAGCCCGGAGGGACGGCTACACCTTC. The V and J genes are TRBV12-3 or TRBV12-4 and TRBJ1-2, with D perhaps matching TRBD1 (5 bases). V was trimmed by 7 bases and J by 8 bases, leaving 26 bases between them. This CDR3 is built from 16 residues.

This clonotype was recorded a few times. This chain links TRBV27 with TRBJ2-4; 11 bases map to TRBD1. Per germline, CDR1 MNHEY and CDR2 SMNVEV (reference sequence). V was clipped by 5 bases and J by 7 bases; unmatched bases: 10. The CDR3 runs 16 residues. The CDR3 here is CASSTRDRGDGNIQYF. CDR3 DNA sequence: TGTGCCAGCAGTACCCGGGACAGGGGGGACGGGAACATTCAGTACTTC.

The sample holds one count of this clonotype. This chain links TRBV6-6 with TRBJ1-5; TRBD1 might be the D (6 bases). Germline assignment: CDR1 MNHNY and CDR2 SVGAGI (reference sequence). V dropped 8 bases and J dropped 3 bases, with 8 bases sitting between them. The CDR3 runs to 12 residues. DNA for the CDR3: TGTGCCAGCGGACAGCCCAATCAGCCCCAGCATTTT. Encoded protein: CASGQPNQPQHF.

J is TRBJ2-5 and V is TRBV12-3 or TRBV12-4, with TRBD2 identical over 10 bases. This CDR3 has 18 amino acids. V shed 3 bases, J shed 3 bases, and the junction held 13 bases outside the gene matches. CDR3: CASSFPGGGLAGEETQYF. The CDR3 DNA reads TGTGCCAGCAGTTTCCCGGGAGGGGGGCTAGCGGGGGAAGAGACCCAGTACTTC.

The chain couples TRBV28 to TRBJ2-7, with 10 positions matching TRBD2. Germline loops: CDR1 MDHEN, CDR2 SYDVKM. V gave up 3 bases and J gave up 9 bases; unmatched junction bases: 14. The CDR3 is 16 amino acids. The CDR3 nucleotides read TGTGCCAGCAGTTTCGGGCTAGCGGGGGTTTTTTCTGCGCAGTACTTC. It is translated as CASSFGLAGVFSAQYF.

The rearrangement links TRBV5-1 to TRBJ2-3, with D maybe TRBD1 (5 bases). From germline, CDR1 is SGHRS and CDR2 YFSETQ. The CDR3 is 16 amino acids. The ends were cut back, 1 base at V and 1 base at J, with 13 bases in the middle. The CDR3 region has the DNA TGCGCCAGCAGCTTGCTCGGTGGGGCCCGCACAGATACGCAGTATTTT. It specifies CASSLLGGARTDTQYF.

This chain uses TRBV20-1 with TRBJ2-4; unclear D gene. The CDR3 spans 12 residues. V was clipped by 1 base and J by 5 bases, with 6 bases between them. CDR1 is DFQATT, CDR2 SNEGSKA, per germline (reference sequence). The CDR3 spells CSARVGQNIQYF. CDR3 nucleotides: TGCAGTGCTAGAGTAGGACAAAACATTCAGTACTTC.